These 26 T cell receptor beta chains share one sample of origin, sequenced in a study of cytotoxic CD8 clonotypes in ibrutinib-treated CLL. Repertoires were generated with immunoSEQ multiplex PCR, while TCRdb's copy carries only in-frame clones and drops some. Of fewer than 200,000 clones in the sample, about four fifths are singletons; the top ten hold over 4.5%. The material sequenced was PBMCs, taken after 24 months of ibrutinib treatment. The receptors were gathered from a human donor with chronic lymphocytic leukemia.

The V call is TRBV6-6, the J call TRBJ2-3; no clear D gene. The CDR3 is made up of 15 amino acids. Germline assignment: CDR1 MNHNY and CDR2 SVGAGI (reference sequence). The ends were cut back, 7 bases at V and 4 bases at J, with 18 bases in the middle. CDR3 sequence reads: CASTQDGLTSDTQYF. CDR3 coding DNA: TGTGCCAGCACCCAGGACGGCCTCACATCAGATACGCAGTATTTT.

V usage is TRBV30 and J usage is TRBJ1-1; D is unclear. V dropped 7 bases and J dropped 7 bases, with 16 bases sitting between them. Germline CDR1 and CDR2: GTSNPN and SVGIG (reference sequence). CDR3 size: 12 residues. CDR3 coding DNA: TGTGCCTCCCATATCCCCGGGAATGAAGCTTTCTTT. Translated, it gives CASHIPGNEAFF.

This clone was picked up one time. This chain uses TRBV5-4 with TRBJ1-2; the match to TRBD1 covers 10 bases. The V gene end was trimmed by 4 bases and the J gene end by 1 base; junction bases not matched to a gene: 4. This CDR3 has 15 amino acids. Germline CDR1 reads SGHNT; CDR2 reads YYREEE (reference sequence). DNA for the CDR3: TGTGCCAGCAGCCGTGGGACAGGGGATAACTATGGCTACACCTTC. Translated, it gives CASSRGTGDNYGYTF. The variable domain in full, with the rest retrieved from reference TRBV5-4 and TRBJ1-2, is ETGVTQSPTHLIKTRGQQVTLRCSSQSGHNTVSWYQQALGQGPQFIFQYYREEENGRGNFPPRFSGLQFPNYSSELNVNALELDDSALYLCASSRGTGDNYGYTFGSGTRLTVV.

This chain links TRBV6-6 with TRBJ1-2; a weak D match, TRBD1 (5 bases). V gave up 3 bases and J gave up 2 bases, with 7 bases separating them. This CDR3 contains 13 residues. Germline V gene lookup returns CDR1 MNHNY and CDR2 SVGAGI (reference sequence). CDR3 nucleotide sequence: TGTGCCAGCAGTTATGGGGGGAACTATGGCTACACCTTC. Translation: CASSYGGNYGYTF.

The count of this clone is one. The chain carries TRBV27 and TRBJ2-5, with 7 bases fitting TRBD2. There are 16 residues in the CDR3. CDR1 and CDR2 from the germline V gene are MNHEY and SMNVEV (reference sequence). The V segment lost 8 bases and the J segment 3 bases; nucleotides outside the gene matches: 15. The CDR3 loop is CASSNLLADGKETQYF. CDR3 nucleotide sequence: TGTGCCAGCTCTAACCTTCTAGCGGATGGAAAAGAGACCCAGTACTTC.

The chain links TRBV28 to TRBJ1-3; maybe TRBD1 (5 bases). CDR3 length: 15 residues. Trimming left V 1 base short and J 8 bases short, with 15 bases between. Germline CDR1 and CDR2: MDHEN and SYDVKM. CDR3 residues: CASSLFGQGSDTIYF. The CDR3 region has the DNA TGTGCCAGCAGTTTATTTGGGCAGGGTTCCGACACCATATATTTT.

J is TRBJ1-2 and V is TRBV10-3; a possible D gene is TRBD1 (5 bases). The CDR3 is made up of 14 amino acids. V lost 7 bases and J lost 1, with 13 bases in between. Germline V gene sequence: CDR1 ENHRY, CDR2 SYGVKD. The CDR3 loop reads CAITPRDGNYGYTF. The CDR3 DNA is TGTGCCATCACCCCCAGGGACGGTAACTATGGCTACACCTTC.

The chain carries TRBV28 and TRBJ2-5, with D unresolved. The CDR3 contains 13 residues. With 7 bases removed from V and 6 bases from J, the gap between germline ends came to 15 bases. Germline loops: CDR1 MDHEN, CDR2 SYDVKM. CDR3 sequence (DNA): TGTGCCAGCAATAGCCGTAGCTGGAAGACCCAGTACTTC. Protein: CASNSRSWKTQYF.

This chain uses TRBV14 with TRBJ1-2, with 7 positions matching TRBD1. CDR1 is SGHDN, CDR2 FVKESK, per germline. With 0 bases clipped from V and 4 bases from J, the junction kept 5 bases outside the gene matches. This CDR3 contains 15 residues. This CDR3 reads CASSQDVRDSYGYTF. The CDR3 nucleotides read TGTGCCAGCAGCCAAGACGTTCGGGACAGCTATGGCTACACCTTC.

J is TRBJ2-3 and V is TRBV7-9; TRBD1 matches 10 bases. CDR1 SEHNR and CDR2 FQNEAQ come from the germline V gene (reference sequence). V lost 5 bases, J lost 5 bases, and 13 bases stayed unmatched. The CDR3 is 17 amino acids. The CDR3 region is CASSRRDRGYVVDTQYF. The CDR3 region has the DNA TGTGCCAGCAGCCGCCGGGACAGGGGTTACGTTGTAGATACGCAGTATTTT.

This chain connects TRBV9 to TRBJ1-1; D call uncertain. Germline V gives CDR1 SGDLS, CDR2 YYNGEE. The CDR3 spans 14 residues. The V end was cut by 3 bases, the J end by 4 bases, with 13 bases between. In DNA, the CDR3 is TGTGCCAGCAGCGACGGCCTCCGGGGCACTGAAGCTTTCTTT. Amino acid sequence: CASSDGLRGTEAFF.

The gene calls are TRBV6-5 and TRBJ2-7, with 7 bases identical to TRBD2. The germline gives CDR1 MNHEY, CDR2 SVGAGI. CDR3 size: 14 residues. Germline trimming cut 2 bases from V and 5 bases from J; bases unmatched to any gene: 6. CDR3 sequence (DNA): TGTGCCAGCAGTTACGGCGGGAGCGTCAACGAGCAGTACTTC. This gives the protein CASSYGGSVNEQYF.

The chain has TRBV19 and TRBJ1-6; 8 bases fit TRBD1. J was trimmed by 8 bases and V by 10 bases; bases with no gene match: 4. The CDR3 is 12 residues long. Germline V gene sequence: CDR1 LNHDA, CDR2 SQIVND (reference sequence). CDR3 residues: CAIGQGHSPLHF. CDR3 coding DNA: TGTGCCATCGGACAGGGTCATTCACCCCTCCACTTT.

V is TRBV28 and J is TRBJ1-1; D gene uncertain. The germline V and J ends were trimmed by 4 bases and 1 base, with 10 bases remaining between them. This CDR3 comprises 14 residues. Germline CDR1 is MDHEN and CDR2 is SYDVKM. CDR3 loop: CASSSRPTNTEAFF. Here the CDR3 DNA reads TGTGCCAGCAGTTCCCGACCAACGAACACTGAAGCTTTCTTT.

This rearrangement joins TRBV4-3 to TRBJ2-1; no firm D call. Germline V gives CDR1 LGHNA, CDR2 YSLEER. This CDR3 spans 16 amino acids. The germline V and J ends were trimmed by 2 bases and 1 base, with 12 bases remaining between them. This CDR3 reads CASSQRGGPSYNEQFF. The DNA for the CDR3 is TGCGCCAGCAGCCAAAGAGGCGGACCTTCCTACAATGAGCAGTTCTTC.

This chain links TRBV29-1 with TRBJ2-2; no definite D call. V lost 3 bases and J lost 6, with 11 bases in between. The CDR3 runs 13 residues. Germline loops: CDR1 SQVTM, CDR2 ANQGSEA. The CDR3 nucleotides read TGCAGCGTTGAGGGTTCCGGGCCCGGGGAGCTGTTTTTT. Protein sequence: CSVEGSGPGELFF.

A word on this clone: Mismatch with germline at one junction end may stem from a read error. The V call is TRBV7-7, the J call TRBJ1-1; D is uncertain. CDR3 size: 13 residues. Germline lookup yields CDR1 SSHAT and CDR2 FNYEAQ (reference sequence). The CDR3: CASSRGPNTEAFF. CDR3 DNA: TGTGCTAGCAGCCGGGGTCCGAACACTGAAGCTTTCTTT.

This clone has a handful of counts. The rearrangement joins TRBV7-8 to TRBJ1-1; D is unresolved. Trimming took off 3 bases at V and 1 base at J, with 9 bases between the two ends. The CDR3 consists of 14 residues. CDR1 and CDR2 from the germline V gene are SGHVS and FQNEAQ. CDR3 nucleotides: TGTGCCAGCAGCTTTAAACATAGGAACACTGAAGCTTTCTTT. Encoded protein: CASSFKHRNTEAFF.

The rearrangement uses TRBV5-1 and TRBJ1-6, with 7 bases identical to TRBD1. The CDR3 is 13 amino acids. V trimming: 4 bases; J trimming: 13 bases; junction bases outside the gene matches: 8. The germline V gene encodes CDR1 SGHRS and CDR2 YFSETQ. The CDR3, as DNA: TGCGCCAGCAGCCCGGCACAGGGGTCCCCCCTCCACTTT. Amino acid sequence: CASSPAQGSPLHF.

The chain carries TRBV6-5 and TRBJ2-5, with D hard to call. The CDR3 loop spans 15 amino acids. The V end was cut by 6 bases, the J end by 5 bases, with 19 bases between. Germline loops: CDR1 MNHEY, CDR2 SVGAGI. The CDR3 loop reads CASSRSGPVGETQYF. In DNA form, the CDR3 reads TGTGCCAGCAGCCGATCCGGGCCCGTCGGGGAGACCCAGTACTTC.

V is TRBV12-5 and J is TRBJ1-1; possibly TRBD1 for D (6 bases). The CDR3 is 12 residues long. Germline CDR1 and CDR2: LGHNT and FRNRAP. The germline V and J ends were trimmed by 8 bases and 0 bases, with 7 bases remaining between them. CDR3 in amino acids: CASRDMNTEAFF. The DNA for the CDR3 is TGTGCTAGTAGGGACATGAACACTGAAGCTTTCTTT.

V is TRBV7-3 and J is TRBJ1-1; D may be TRBD1 (5 bases). Germline loops: CDR1 SGHTA, CDR2 FQGTGA. This CDR3 has 14 amino acids. Trimming shortened V by 2 bases and J by 9 bases, and 16 bases separated the two germline ends. The CDR3 loop is CASSLAGGFVKAFF. The CDR3, as DNA: TGTGCCAGCAGCTTAGCTGGGGGGTTTGTAAAAGCTTTCTTT.

CDR3: CASSGQKDYGYTF. Here the CDR3 DNA reads TGCGCCAGCAGTGGACAAAAGGATTATGGCTACACCTTC. The V call is TRBV10-1, the J call TRBJ1-2; D gene uncertain. Germline V gene data show CDR1 as WNHNN and CDR2 as SYGVQD (reference sequence). Trimming took off 4 bases at V and 5 bases at J, with 11 bases between the two ends. CDR3 length equals 13 residues.

This chain links TRBV7-9 with TRBJ2-7; 7 positions agree with TRBD2. The CDR3 spans 14 residues. In germline, CDR1 is SEHNR, CDR2 FQNEAQ (reference sequence). V dropped 4 bases and J dropped 6; count of bases not matched to a gene: 9. CDR3 in DNA: TGTGCCAGCAGCTCAGGAGCGGGGTCGATCGAGCAGTACTTC. Its protein product is CASSSGAGSIEQYF. The complete variable domain, with remaining parts taken from reference TRBV7-9 and TRBJ2-7, reads DTGVSQNPRHKITKRGQNVTFRCDPISEHNRLYWYRQTLGQGPEFLTYFQNEAQLEKSRLLSDRFSAERPKGSFSTLEIQRTEQGDSAMYLCASSSGAGSIEQYFGPGTRLTVT.

The chain links TRBV9 to TRBJ1-3; D is ambiguous. Trimming took off 4 bases at V and 0 bases at J, with 11 bases between the two ends. The CDR3 sequence is 15 residues long. Germline CDR1 reads SGDLS; CDR2 reads YYNGEE. The DNA of the CDR3 is TGTGCCAGCAGCCGAGCGGAGAGCTCTGGAAACACCATATATTTT. Its protein product is CASSRAESSGNTIYF.

The V and J genes are TRBV7-9 and TRBJ1-2, with 8 nucleotides matching TRBD1. With V trimmed by 4 bases and J by 4 bases, 14 bases remained unmatched. CDR1 SEHNR and CDR2 FQNEAQ come from the germline V gene (reference sequence). CDR3 length: 17 residues. The CDR3 protein is CASSSRVGTGKAYGYTF. CDR3 DNA: TGTGCCAGCAGCTCCCGCGTCGGGACAGGAAAAGCCTATGGCTACACCTTC.